Reported below is one T cell receptor (beta chain). Its antigen is still unknown. The sample belongs to a study of shared clonotypes between healthy human individuals. Data came from immunoSEQ multiplex PCR; TCRdb stores just in-frame clones and leaves some out. There are some 320,000 clones in the sample; around nine tenths occur only once, and 15% to 20% lies in the top ten. The CDR3 is 15 residues long. Germline trimming cut 0 bases from V and 2 bases from J; bases unmatched to any gene: 2. Germline CDR1 reads SGHDT; CDR2 reads YYEEEE. Findings of the study overall: Sequencing depth was predicted to influence how clonotypes are shared among donors.

The sequencing sample was made of memory CD8+ T cells sorted from blood. Subset: CD45RO+ cells pooled with CCR7-negative TemRA cells. The source is a man between 18 and 35 years old in good health. The chain uses TRBV5-6 and TRBJ2-1; 7 nucleotides line up with TRBD2. The CDR3 reads CASSLGLAAYNEQFF. DNA of the CDR3: TGTGCCAGCAGCTTGGGGCTAGCGGCCTACAATGAGCAGTTCTTC.